Presented here are 14 T cell receptor beta chains from one specimen sequenced in a study of shared clonotypes between healthy human individuals. Clones were sequenced by immunoSEQ multiplex PCR, and TCRdb holds only the in-frame ones, with some missing. The table lists 470,000 or so clones, approximately 82% of them singletons. Sequenced material: PBMCs. These receptors all come from a woman in her forties in good health. Some clones in this sample may be carry-over from other donors' samples.

The J gene is TRBJ1-2, the V gene TRBV11-2; D ambiguous. Germline loops: CDR1 SGHAT, CDR2 FQNNGV. This CDR3 region has 14 residues. Trimming removed 3 bases at V and 8 bases at J, with 16 bases between. CDR3 amino acids: CASSFRALRAGYTF. CDR3 DNA: TGTGCCAGCAGCTTCCGGGCCCTCCGGGCCGGCTACACCTTC.

The V and J genes are TRBV5-4 and TRBJ2-3, with 11 bases aligning to TRBD2. J lost 4 bases, V lost 4 bases, and 8 bases had no gene match. The length of the CDR3 is 16 residues. The germline V gene has CDR1 SGHNT and CDR2 YYREEE (reference sequence). CDR3 residues: CASSLTSGSGADTQYF. CDR3 coding DNA: TGTGCCAGCAGCCTAACTAGCGGGAGTGGGGCAGATACGCAGTATTTT.

The table lists this clone with a count of one. This sequence joins TRBV6-5 and TRBJ1-1, with a tentative D call TRBD1 (6 bases). This CDR3 region has 15 residues. CDR1 and CDR2 from the germline V gene are MNHEY and SVGAGI. V lost 8 bases and J 1 base, leaving 17 bases between the germline ends. The CDR3 DNA reads as TGTGCCAGCCGTACATACAGGGAACAGAACACTGAAGCTTTCTTT. Amino acids: CASRTYREQNTEAFF.

In DNA, the CDR3 is TGTGCCAGCAGCCCAATCCGGACTAGCGACGGGGAGCTGTTTTTT. Translating it yields CASSPIRTSDGELFF. V gene TRBV7-9 combines with J gene TRBJ2-2, with 9 bases aligning to TRBD2. CDR3 length: 15 residues. The V and J ends lost 5 bases and 7 bases, in that order; junction bases with no gene match: 8. Germline assignment: CDR1 SEHNR and CDR2 FQNEAQ (reference sequence).

The chain employs TRBV15 and TRBJ2-1, with 9 bases identical to TRBD2. Germline CDR1 reads LNHNV; CDR2 reads YYDKDF (reference sequence). V gave up 0 bases and J gave up 8 bases; unmatched junction bases: 8. The CDR3 covers 16 residues. CDR3 amino acids: CATSREPLAGRDEQFF. The CDR3 nucleotides are TGTGCCACCAGCAGAGAACCCCTAGCGGGAAGAGATGAGCAGTTCTTC.

This CDR3 reads CASSETSGRVDEQFF. CDR3 nucleotides: TGTGCCAGCAGCGAGACTAGCGGGAGGGTAGATGAGCAGTTCTTC. This chain joins TRBV9 and TRBJ2-1; 14 bases fit TRBD2. CDR3 length equals 15 residues. With V trimmed by 3 bases and J by 8 bases, 4 bases remained unmatched. The germline gives CDR1 SGDLS, CDR2 YYNGEE.

This clone was counted only a few times. This chain connects TRBV15 to TRBJ1-4; no clear D gene. Germline assignment: CDR1 LNHNV and CDR2 YYDKDF (reference sequence). V was trimmed by 3 bases and J by 3 bases, leaving 14 bases between them. This CDR3 is 16 amino acids long. CDR3 sequence: CATSSRVGQANEKLFF. The CDR3, as DNA: TGTGCCACCAGCAGTCGAGTTGGGCAGGCTAATGAAAAACTGTTTTTT.

J is TRBJ2-2 and V is TRBV11-3; a weak D match, TRBD1 (5 bases). The V gene's germline CDR1 is SGHNT and CDR2 YENEEA. The CDR3 has 16 amino acids. V was pared by 3 bases and J by 0 bases, with 11 bases between. The chain's CDR3 is CASSLATGTNTGELFF. Here the CDR3 DNA reads TGTGCCAGCAGCTTGGCAACAGGAACGAACACCGGGGAGCTGTTTTTT.

The chain recombines TRBV18 with TRBJ2-1; 7 nucleotides agree with TRBD1. Unmatched junction bases numbered 9, after V lost 3 bases and J lost 4 bases. The CDR3 spans 16 residues. Germline lookup yields CDR1 KGHSH and CDR2 LQKENI. CDR3 nucleotides: TGTGCCAGCTCACCTAGGACAGGCCATGGGTACAATGAGCAGTTCTTC. Its protein is CASSPRTGHGYNEQFF.

The chain joins TRBV6-6 to TRBJ2-2, with TRBD1 matching over 9 bases. Germline V lookup: CDR1 MNHNY, CDR2 SVGAGI (reference sequence). V lost 6 bases to trimming and J lost 3 bases; unmatched junction nucleotides: 8. The CDR3 runs 16 residues. CDR3 region: CASRLPGQGDTGELFF. The CDR3 DNA sequence: TGTGCCAGCAGGCTACCGGGACAGGGAGACACCGGGGAGCTGTTTTTT.

The genes are TRBV28 and TRBJ2-7; D remains unclear. This CDR3 region has 14 residues. Germline loops: CDR1 MDHEN, CDR2 SYDVKM. V lost 3 bases to trimming and J lost 1 base, with 10 bases between them. The CDR3 sequence: CASSLRLGSYEQYF. The CDR3 DNA sequence: TGTGCCAGCAGTTTGAGGCTCGGATCCTACGAGCAGTACTTC.

The chain combines TRBV18 with TRBJ2-3; possibly TRBD1 for D (6 bases). CDR3 length: 15 residues. CDR1 is KGHSH and CDR2 is LQKENI in the germline V gene. The V end was cut by 2 bases, the J end by 6 bases, with 15 bases between. The CDR3 nucleotides read TGTGCCAGCTCACCATTGACAGGCGGTTCGGATACGCAGTATTTT. Its protein is CASSPLTGGSDTQYF.

V usage is TRBV10-3 and J usage is TRBJ2-5; possible D gene TRBD1, 5 bases. The end of the DNA aligns better with TRBJ2-7, so the J call may be wrong. Germline loops: CDR1 ENHRY, CDR2 SYGVKD. This CDR3 is built from 12 residues. CDR3 amino acids: CAISGQGYEQYF. The CDR3 coding sequence is TGTGCCATCAGTGGGCAGGGTTACGAGCAGTACTTC.

The genes are TRBV11-2 and TRBJ1-1, with D tentatively TRBD1 (6 bases). The V and J ends lost 5 bases and 0 bases respectively, with 13 bases between them. The CDR3 is 15 residues long. The germline V gene encodes CDR1 SGHAT and CDR2 FQNNGV. CDR3 in DNA: TGTGCCAGCAGCCTGGGGGGGGCCATGAACACTGAAGCTTTCTTT. Residues: CASSLGGAMNTEAFF.